This TCR beta chain appears in the sequencing data of a study of T cell changes during pregnancy in multiple sclerosis. TCRdb's table, derived via immunoSEQ multiplex PCR, lists solely in-frame clones and lacks some. This sample has 45,000 to 65,000 clones; about 91% occur once, and the top ten carry about 3.8%. This clonotype was obtained from a female donor in good health, enrolled as a control in a pregnancy study. Sequencing used peripheral blood, obtained after pregnancy.

CDR3 bases: TGTGCCAGCTCCCTTAGGGGGACTAGCGGGAGACTGTACTTC. This translates into CASSLRGTSGRLYF. The chain links TRBV6-5 to TRBJ2-7; 14 bases are shared with TRBD2. The germline V gene has CDR1 MNHEY and CDR2 SVGAGI. V lost 8 bases and J lost 12; bases outside the gene matches: 12. The CDR3 covers 14 residues.